This T cell receptor beta chain derives from a study of control samples from healthy donors and cancer patients. Sequencing used immunoSEQ multiplex PCR; TCRdb keeps in-frame clones, though not all of them. The table includes some 120,000 clones, about 88% detected once. This CDR3 region has 14 residues. CDR1 is SGHNT and CDR2 is YYREEE in the germline V gene (reference sequence). V lost 4 bases and J lost 4; bases outside the gene matches: 6. In its sample, this clone was seen once. V is TRBV5-4 and J is TRBJ1-1, with TRBD1 matching 8 bases. The origin of this receptor is a woman in her 70s in good health. Sequencing input: blood. The CDR3 sequence: CASSPDRVGTEAFF. The CDR3 region has the DNA TGTGCCAGCAGCCCGGACAGGGTGGGCACTGAAGCTTTCTTT. Full variable domain (remainder filled in from reference TRBV5-4 and TRBJ1-1): ETGVTQSPTHLIKTRGQQVTLRCSSQSGHNTVSWYQQALGQGPQFIFQYYREEENGRGNFPPRFSGLQFPNYSSELNVNALELDDSALYLCASSPDRVGTEAFFGQGTRLTVV.